The entry below gives a single T cell receptor beta chain sequence along with its context. Its antigen remains unknown. Primers: 60 Vbeta forward and 13 Jbeta reverse. The repertoire was sequenced with immunoSEQ multiplex PCR; TCRdb's copy has only in-frame clones and lacks some. The data hold tens of thousands of clones, with about 83% observed a single time. Germline CDR1 reads LNHDA; CDR2 reads SQIVND (reference sequence). Deletions cut 4 bases from V and 1 base from J, with 7 bases between. The CDR3 is made up of 13 amino acids. This specimen belongs to a study of cytomegalovirus exposure and HLA in healthy donors. Findings and caveats of the study: When a later analysis was performed, an Asian-associated ancestry cluster reportedly had fewer N-insertions than the approximately 700-donor mean. Some V segments could not be told apart, so they were left out, TRBV6-2 and TRBV6-3 among them. Most subjects had HLA-A and HLA-B alleles reportedly predicted accurately by TCR beta sequences. Per published reports, the classifier diagnosed cytomegalovirus status with high specificity and sensitivity.

This sequence originates from a woman under 30 in good health and CMV-seropositive. The material sequenced was PBMCs. The V call is TRBV19, the J call TRBJ1-1; D unclear. The CDR3 bases are TGTGCCAGTAGTAGCGGTCCGAACACTGAAGCTTTCTTT. Translated, it gives CASSSGPNTEAFF.